This T cell receptor beta chain originates from a study of T cell repertoires in cytomegalovirus infection. For the study at large: The authors relied on CMV epitopes, both recently identified HLA-C-restricted and well-studied HLA-B-restricted. Carrying CMV and the relevant HLA type showed in public TCR beta signatures.

TCRdb processed the reads anew with MiXCR; each CDR3 protein has one entry. The profile shows roughly 990,000 distinct CDR3 sequences, around 30% of them singletons. This clonotype has more than one count but fewer than ten. The target antigen is unknown. CDR3 length: 14 amino acids. Germline-derived CDR1 and CDR2 are MGHRA and YSYEKL. V lost 1 base and J lost 4, with 10 bases in between. The chain joins TRBV4-1 to TRBJ2-5; either TRBD1 or TRBD2 may supply D (6 bases each). The source was cultured CD8+ T cells from PBMCs, collected from culture after CMV antigen stimulation. The sequence was collected from a human donor in good health (CMV status not recorded). Some clones in this sample may be carry-over from other donors' samples. This CDR3 is CASSQGPGAETQYF. In nucleotides, the CDR3 is TGCGCCAGCAGCCAAGGTCCGGGGGCAGAGACCCAGTACTTC.